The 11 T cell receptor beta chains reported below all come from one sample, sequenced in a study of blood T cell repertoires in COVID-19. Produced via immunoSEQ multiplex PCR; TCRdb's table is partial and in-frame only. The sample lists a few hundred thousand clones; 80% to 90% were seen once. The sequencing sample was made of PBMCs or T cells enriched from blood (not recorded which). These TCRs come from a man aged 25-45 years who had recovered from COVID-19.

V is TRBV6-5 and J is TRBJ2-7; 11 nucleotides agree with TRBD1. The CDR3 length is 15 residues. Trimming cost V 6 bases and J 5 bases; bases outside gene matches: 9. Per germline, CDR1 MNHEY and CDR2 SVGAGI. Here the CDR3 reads CASRSGGDRGNEQYF. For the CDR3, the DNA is TGTGCCAGCAGATCCGGCGGGGACAGGGGGAACGAGCAGTACTTC.

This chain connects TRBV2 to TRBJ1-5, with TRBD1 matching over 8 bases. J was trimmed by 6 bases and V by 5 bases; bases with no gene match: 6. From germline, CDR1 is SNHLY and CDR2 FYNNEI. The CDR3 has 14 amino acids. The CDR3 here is CASSRTGSVQPQHF. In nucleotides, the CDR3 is TGTGCCAGCAGTCGGACAGGGTCCGTTCAGCCCCAGCATTTT.

The CDR3 region is CASSQGASEHGYTF. The CDR3 DNA reads TGTGCCAGCAGCCAAGGGGCCTCTGAGCACGGCTACACCTTC. The chain joins TRBV3-1 (or the pseudogene TRBV3-2) to TRBJ1-2; D is ambiguous. The germline CDR1 and CDR2 sequences are LGHDT and YNNKEL (reference sequence). The V gene lost 1 base and the J gene lost 8 bases, with 14 bases spanning the gap. The CDR3 sequence is 14 residues long.

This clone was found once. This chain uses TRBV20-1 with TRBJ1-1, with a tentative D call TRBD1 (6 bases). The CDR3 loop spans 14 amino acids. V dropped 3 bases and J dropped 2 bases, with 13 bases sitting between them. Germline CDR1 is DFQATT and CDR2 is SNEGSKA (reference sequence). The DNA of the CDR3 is TGCAGTGCTAGTCTAGGGGGGGCTAACACTGAAGCTTTCTTT. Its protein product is CSASLGGANTEAFF.

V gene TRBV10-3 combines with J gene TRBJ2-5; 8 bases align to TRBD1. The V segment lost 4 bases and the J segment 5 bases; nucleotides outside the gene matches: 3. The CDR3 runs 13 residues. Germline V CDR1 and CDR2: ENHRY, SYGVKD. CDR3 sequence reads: CAISADRGETQYF. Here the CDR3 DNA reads TGTGCCATCAGTGCAGACAGGGGTGAGACCCAGTACTTC.

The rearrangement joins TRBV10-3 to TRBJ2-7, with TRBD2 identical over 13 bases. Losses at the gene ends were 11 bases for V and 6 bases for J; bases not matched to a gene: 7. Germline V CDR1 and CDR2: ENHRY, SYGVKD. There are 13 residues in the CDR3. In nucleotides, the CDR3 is TGTGCCTCCGGACTAGCGGGAGCCGCCGAGCAGTACTTC. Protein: CASGLAGAAEQYF.

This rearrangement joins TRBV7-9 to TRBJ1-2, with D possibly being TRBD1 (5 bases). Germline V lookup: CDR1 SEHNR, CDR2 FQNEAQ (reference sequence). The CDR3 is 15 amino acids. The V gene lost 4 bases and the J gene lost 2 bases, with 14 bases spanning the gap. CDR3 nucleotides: TGTGCCAGCAGCTCCGTACAGGCGGGGAACTATGGCTACACCTTC. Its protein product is CASSSVQAGNYGYTF.

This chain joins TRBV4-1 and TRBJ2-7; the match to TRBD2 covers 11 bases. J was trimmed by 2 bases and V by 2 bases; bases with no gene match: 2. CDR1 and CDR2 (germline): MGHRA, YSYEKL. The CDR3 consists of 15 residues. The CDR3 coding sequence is TGCGCCAGCAGCCAACTAGCGGGAGGTGCCTACGAGCAGTACTTC. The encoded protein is CASSQLAGGAYEQYF.

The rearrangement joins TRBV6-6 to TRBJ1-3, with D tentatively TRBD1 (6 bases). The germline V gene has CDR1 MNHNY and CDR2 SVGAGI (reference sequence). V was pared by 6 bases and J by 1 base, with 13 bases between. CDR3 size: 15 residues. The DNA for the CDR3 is TGTGCCAGCAGCTCCGCCGGGACATCTGGAAACACCATATATTTT. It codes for CASSSAGTSGNTIYF.

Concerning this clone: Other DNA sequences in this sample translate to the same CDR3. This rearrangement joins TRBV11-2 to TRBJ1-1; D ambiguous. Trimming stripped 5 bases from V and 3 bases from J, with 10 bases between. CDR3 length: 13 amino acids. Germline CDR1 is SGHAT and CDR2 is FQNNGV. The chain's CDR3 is CASSLSLDTEAFF. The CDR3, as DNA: TGTGCCAGCAGCCTAAGTCTGGACACTGAAGCTTTCTTT.

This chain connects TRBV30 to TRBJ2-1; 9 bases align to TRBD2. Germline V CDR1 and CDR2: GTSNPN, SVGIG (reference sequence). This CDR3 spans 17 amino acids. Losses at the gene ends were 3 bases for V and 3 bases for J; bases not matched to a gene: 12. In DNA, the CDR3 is TGTGCCTGGAGCCCCGGTCTAGCGGGATCGTACTACAATGAGCAGTTCTTC. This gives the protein CAWSPGLAGSYYNEQFF.